These 32 T cell receptor beta chains were sequenced from one sample in a study of T-cell reconstitution after alpha-beta-depleted transplantation in children (dated by TCRdb to about 2016). Receptors were amplified or captured by PCR. The listed sequencing device is Illumina HiSeq 2500. To normalize quantification of the TCRbeta repertoire, the TCR libraries were built with molecular barcoding that relied on unique molecular identifiers. TCRdb reran the public reads through fastp at Q25 and MiXCR, keeping productive beta chains. Here each entry gathers all rows of one CDR3 protein and keeps the most common genes and DNA. This sample gives about 200,000 distinct CDR3 sequences in total; approximately 6.3% of them show up just once. Of the sample, 5.5% falls within the top ten clones. This specimen's treatment or condition label, interpreted: allogeneic hematopoietic cell transplantation with graft depleted of TCRalphabeta T cells and CD19 B cells.

The source material was PBMCs, sampled before TCRalphabeta/CD19-depleted stem cell transplant. These receptors came from a boy younger than 10 with acute lymphoblastic leukemia, due to receive a stem cell transplant.

This clonotype was detected a few times. This chain connects TRBV7-9 to TRBJ2-6; the D is unclear. CDR1 is SEHNR and CDR2 is FQNEAQ in the germline V gene (reference sequence). The V end lost 5 bases, the J end lost 2 bases, and 4 bases lay between the germline ends. The CDR3 is made up of 13 amino acids. The CDR3 region has the DNA TGTGCCAGCAGCGTTACTGGGGCCAACGTCCTGACTTTC. Its protein is CASSVTGANVLTF.

This CDR3 reads CASSLASGGSYNEQFF. CDR3 nucleotide sequence: TGTGCCAGCAGTTTGGCTTCCGGAGGCTCCTACAATGAGCAGTTCTTC. The rearrangement links TRBV27 to TRBJ2-1, with D possibly matching TRBD2 (5 bases). Germline V lookup: CDR1 MNHEY, CDR2 SMNVEV (reference sequence). Trimming removed 3 bases from V and 0 bases from J, with 12 bases in between. This CDR3 contains 16 residues.

The chain has TRBV20-1 and TRBJ1-3; 7 bases are a match to TRBD1. This CDR3 region has 14 residues. V was clipped by 6 bases and J by 4 bases; unmatched bases: 9. The germline CDR1 and CDR2 sequences are DFQATT and SNEGSKA (reference sequence). The CDR3 region has the DNA TGCAGTGCGAGCGCAGGGGGAAGGGGAAACACCATATATTTT. It specifies CSASAGGRGNTIYF.

This clonotype was counted only a few times. The chain joins TRBV4-2 to TRBJ2-1, with 12 bases matching TRBD2. Germline-derived CDR1 and CDR2 are LGHNA and YNFKEQ. V shed 0 bases, J shed 4 bases, and the junction held 4 bases outside the gene matches. The CDR3 extends over 17 amino acids. DNA for the CDR3: TGTGCCAGCAGCCAAGAGGCTAGCGGGGGGGTATACAATGAGCAGTTCTTC. Translation gives CASSQEASGGVYNEQFF.

Only a few counts were recorded for this clonotype. The CDR3 DNA reads as TGTGCCAGCAGCTTAGACCCGGGGGCCTACAATGAGCAGTTCTTC. Its translation: CASSLDPGAYNEQFF. The chain recombines TRBV7-2 with TRBJ2-1; the D gene is possibly TRBD2 (6 bases). The CDR3 extends over 15 amino acids. Germline CDR1 and CDR2: SGHTA and FQGNSA. Deletions cut 1 base from V and 2 bases from J, with 9 bases between.

This chain links TRBV5-1 with TRBJ1-1, with 10 bases fitting TRBD1. V lost 0 bases to trimming and J lost 2 bases; unmatched junction nucleotides: 10. CDR1 and CDR2 from the germline V gene are SGHRS and YFSETQ. The CDR3 is 18 residues long. Written as DNA, the CDR3 is TGCGCCAGCAGCTTGGATCCTGGGACAGGGGTTTATAACACTGAAGCTTTCTTT. Amino acids: CASSLDPGTGVYNTEAFF.

This clonotype showed up just a few times. The chain carries TRBV6-1 and TRBJ2-1; 12 bases are a match to TRBD2. V lost 8 bases and J lost 7; bases outside the gene matches: 9. Germline V gene data show CDR1 as MNHNS and CDR2 as SASEGT. The CDR3 loop spans 15 amino acids. The CDR3 region has the DNA TGTGCCAGCTACCTAGCGGGGGGGTATTTGAATGAGCAGTTCTTC. Its translation is CASYLAGGYLNEQFF.

This clonotype was found many times. The CDR3 region has the DNA TGTGCCAGCAGTCGCAGGTGGGGAGTACGGACTGAAGCTTTCTTT. Translation: CASSRRWGVRTEAFF. The J gene is TRBJ1-1, the V gene TRBV5-4; D remains ambiguous. CDR1 is SGHNT and CDR2 is YYREEE in the germline V gene (reference sequence). CDR3 length: 15 residues. Trimming cost V 5 bases and J 5 bases, with 19 bases left between them.

This clonotype was observed at least ten times. V is TRBV7-8 and J is TRBJ2-2; D not certain. V shed 0 bases and J shed 8 bases, with 7 bases lying between them. Germline-derived CDR1 and CDR2 are SGHVS and FQNEAQ. The length of the CDR3 is 13 residues. CDR3 nucleotide sequence: TGTGCCAGCAGCTTAGCTTATAAAGGGGAGCTGTTTTTT. It encodes CASSLAYKGELFF.

About this clonotype: Given a much more abundant clone one base away, this may be a read error. This chain joins TRBV28 and TRBJ2-7; D remains unclear. CDR3 length: 15 amino acids. Germline lookup yields CDR1 MDHEN and CDR2 SYDVKM. Trimming cost V 7 bases and J 4 bases, with 20 bases left between them. This CDR3 reads CASIPKEHGLYEQYF. The DNA for the CDR3 is TGTGCCAGCATCCCCAAAGAACATGGGCTATACGAGCAGTACTTC.

A note on this clonotype: A much bigger clone sits one base away, suggesting this may be a read error. The chain joins TRBV20-1 to TRBJ2-3, with D perhaps being TRBD1 or TRBD2 (6 bases each). The CDR3 length is 16 residues. CDR1 and CDR2 from the germline V gene are DFQATT and SNEGSKA (reference sequence). In DNA, the CDR3 is TGCGGTGCTACAGGGTACCAAGGGGGGTTGTCAGATACGCAGTATTTT. Its protein product is CGATGYQGGLSDTQYF.

There are many counts of this clonotype. The chain has TRBV7-9 and TRBJ2-1; weak D call: TRBD2 (5 bases). This CDR3 region has 15 residues. V dropped 6 bases and J dropped 9 bases, with 21 bases sitting between them. Germline V CDR1 and CDR2: SEHNR, FQNEAQ (reference sequence). The CDR3 loop is CASRGNDNLRGEQFF. The CDR3 coding sequence is TGTGCCAGCAGAGGGAACGACAACCTACGGGGTGAGCAGTTCTTC.

The chain combines TRBV7-2 with TRBJ1-1; D is undetermined. This CDR3 is built from 17 residues. Trimming removed 0 bases at V and 2 bases at J, with 16 bases between. CDR1 and CDR2 (germline): SGHTA, FQGNSA. CDR3 in DNA: TGTGCCAGCAGCTTAGCTCCCTACCTTAAGGGTAACACTGAAGCTTTCTTT. This gives the protein CASSLAPYLKGNTEAFF.

This rearrangement joins TRBV5-1 to TRBJ2-5; D not resolved. Germline values: CDR1 SGHRS, CDR2 YFSETQ. The CDR3 is 12 amino acids. V shed 7 bases and J shed 5 bases, with 12 bases lying between them. CDR3 sequence: CASCRSSETQYF. The CDR3 nucleotides read TGCGCCAGCTGTAGGTCTTCGGAGACCCAGTACTTC.

The chain carries TRBV11-2 and TRBJ2-1; 7 bases agree with TRBD2. Germline V CDR1 and CDR2: SGHAT, FQNNGV. J was trimmed by 5 bases and V by 0 bases; bases with no gene match: 10. The CDR3 is made up of 17 amino acids. CDR3 sequence: CASSLDGWASGDNEQFF. The CDR3 nucleotides read TGTGCCAGCAGCTTAGACGGTTGGGCTAGCGGAGACAATGAGCAGTTCTTC.

There are many counts of this clonotype. The chain has TRBV12-3 or TRBV12-4 and TRBJ2-2, with no clear D. This CDR3 region has 12 residues. V was cut by 5 bases and J by 6 bases, with 7 bases left in between. The CDR3 spells CASSLDAGELFF. The DNA of the CDR3 is TGTGCCAGCAGTCTGGATGCCGGGGAGCTGTTTTTT.

The J gene is TRBJ2-2, the V gene TRBV5-1, with TRBD2 matching over 7 bases. Trimming took 4 bases from V and 0 from J; bases not matched to a gene: 6. Per the germline V gene, CDR1 is SGHRS and CDR2 is YFSETQ. The CDR3 contains 16 residues. In nucleotides, the CDR3 is TGCGCCAGCAGCGTTTTGGGGGGGGCGAACACCGGGGAGCTGTTTTTT. Protein: CASSVLGGANTGELFF.

The chain employs TRBV11-3 and TRBJ1-2; D is undetermined. With 5 bases removed from V and 8 bases from J, the gap between germline ends came to 9 bases. Germline CDR1 is SGHNT and CDR2 is YENEEA. The CDR3 runs 11 residues. CDR3 DNA: TGTGCCAGCAGCGGCTTGGGCGGCTACACCTTC. Translated, it gives CASSGLGGYTF.

This clonotype was detected only a few times. The V gene is TRBV13, the J gene TRBJ2-2; unclear D gene. Germline values: CDR1 PRHDT, CDR2 FYEKMQ (reference sequence). V was trimmed by 5 bases and J by 4 bases, leaving 8 bases between them. There are 13 residues in the CDR3. The CDR3, as DNA: TGTGCCAGCAGCCCCGACCGCACCGGGGAGCTGTTTTTT. Protein sequence: CASSPDRTGELFF.

V gene TRBV3-1 combines with J gene TRBJ2-5; 8 bases are shared with TRBD2. The CDR3 extends over 15 amino acids. V shed 5 bases and J 1 base; nucleotides not matched to a gene: 6. The V gene's germline CDR1 is LGHDT and CDR2 YNNKEL (reference sequence). For the CDR3, the DNA is TGTGCCAGCAGCTCAATTACTAGCGGCCAAGAGACCCAGTACTTC. Translated: CASSSITSGQETQYF.

This clonotype was detected many times. The chain combines TRBV29-1 with TRBJ2-3; the D gene is possibly TRBD2 (5 bases). Germline V CDR1 and CDR2: SQVTM, ANQGSEA. V was pared by 1 base and J by 0 bases, with 17 bases between. The CDR3 consists of 17 residues. For the CDR3, the DNA is TGCAGCGTTGAAGTTCTACTAGAGGAGACTAGCACAGATACGCAGTATTTT. It yields the protein CSVEVLLEETSTDTQYF.

This clonotype has ten or more counts. The rearrangement links TRBV4-3 to TRBJ2-1; possible D gene TRBD2, 5 bases. Germline values: CDR1 LGHNA, CDR2 YSLEER. This CDR3 comprises 17 residues. Trimming shortened V by 4 bases and J by 0 bases, and 16 bases separated the two germline ends. The CDR3 here is CASSRHSPGSSYNEQFF. The DNA for the CDR3 is TGCGCCAGCAGCCGACACTCCCCGGGGAGCTCCTACAATGAGCAGTTCTTC.

The rearrangement uses TRBV13 and TRBJ2-4; no clear D. Germline lookup yields CDR1 PRHDT and CDR2 FYEKMQ (reference sequence). With 3 bases removed from V and 2 bases from J, the gap between germline ends came to 5 bases. CDR3 size: 13 residues. The CDR3 nucleotides read TGTGCCAGCAGCTTTGGGACCAAAAACATTCAGTACTTC. Encoded protein: CASSFGTKNIQYF.

Ten or more counts support this clonotype. The chain couples TRBV4-3 to TRBJ2-7; D gene ambiguous. Per the germline V gene, CDR1 is LGHNA and CDR2 is YSLEER. V dropped 1 base and J dropped 3 bases, with 7 bases sitting between them. This CDR3 is built from 13 residues. As DNA, the CDR3 is TGCGCCAGCAGCCAAGCCCTTAACTACGAGCAGTACTTC. The encoded protein is CASSQALNYEQYF.

This chain connects TRBV20-1 to TRBJ2-3, with 7 nucleotides matching TRBD2. This CDR3 has 16 amino acids. In germline, CDR1 is DFQATT, CDR2 SNEGSKA (reference sequence). The J segment lost 0 bases and the V segment lost 1 base, leaving 7 bases of the junction unmatched. CDR3 sequence reads: CSARAGSSGSTDTQYF. The DNA of the CDR3 is TGCAGTGCTAGAGCCGGGTCTAGCGGTAGCACAGATACGCAGTATTTT.

In its sample, this clonotype was seen a few times. This chain joins TRBV7-2 and TRBJ2-7; D is possibly TRBD2 (5 bases). V lost 1 base and J lost 2, with 9 bases in between. CDR1 is SGHTA, CDR2 FQGNSA, per germline. This CDR3 has 14 amino acids. CDR3 in amino acids: CASSLERGTYEQYF. The CDR3 DNA reads TGTGCCAGCAGCTTAGAACGGGGAACCTACGAGCAGTACTTC. Looking up the rest from reference TRBV7-2 and TRBJ2-7 gives the full variable domain: GAGVSQSPSNKVTEKGKDVELRCDPISGHTALYWYRQSLGQGLEFLIYFQGNSAPDKSGLPSDRFSAERTGGSVSTLTIQRTQQEDSAVYLCASSLERGTYEQYFGPGTRLTVT.

The V and J genes are TRBV7-8 and TRBJ1-5; 9 bases are a match to TRBD1. Germline V gives CDR1 SGHVS, CDR2 FQNEAQ. The CDR3 is 17 amino acids. The V gene end was trimmed by 5 bases and the J gene end by 7 bases; junction bases not matched to a gene: 15. For the CDR3, the DNA is TGTGCCAGCAGCGTAGGGGGGGGGACAGGGAATCGCCAGCCCCAGCATTTT. The encoded protein is CASSVGGGTGNRQPQHF.

This clonotype was observed many times. This chain joins TRBV27 and TRBJ2-1; D is possibly TRBD2 (6 bases). Per the germline V gene, CDR1 is MNHEY and CDR2 is SMNVEV (reference sequence). V was shortened by 5 bases and J by 1 base, with 12 bases between the two germline ends. The CDR3 runs 15 residues. The CDR3 sequence: CASSMLAPSYNEQFF. The DNA for the CDR3 is TGTGCCAGCAGTATGCTAGCGCCTTCCTACAATGAGCAGTTCTTC.

This clonotype was observed many times. The chain employs TRBV5-1 and TRBJ2-7; no definite D call. Germline assignment: CDR1 SGHRS and CDR2 YFSETQ. The CDR3 is 12 residues long. Trimming removed 2 bases at V and 3 bases at J, with 6 bases between. The CDR3 bases are TGCGCCAGCAGCTTTAATGGCTACGAGCAGTACTTC. Protein product: CASSFNGYEQYF.

This clonotype has more than one count but fewer than ten. The chain employs TRBV4-3 and TRBJ1-1; TRBD1 matches 7 bases. Germline V lookup: CDR1 LGHNA, CDR2 YSLEER. The CDR3 has 14 amino acids. With V trimmed by 4 bases and J by 5 bases, 7 bases remained unmatched. CDR3 nucleotides: TGCGCCAGCAGCCGAGCGGACAGGCGGACTGAAGCTTTCTTT. Its translation is CASSRADRRTEAFF.

This clonotype occurred a few times. The genes are TRBV7-2 and TRBJ1-2, with TRBD1 identical over 8 bases. Trimming took 5 bases from V and 5 from J; bases not matched to a gene: 10. The CDR3 runs to 15 residues. Germline CDR1 SGHTA, CDR2 FQGNSA. CDR3 loop: CASSPLQGGDYGYTF. As DNA, the CDR3 is TGTGCCAGCAGCCCATTACAGGGGGGGGATTATGGCTACACCTTC.

In this sample, this clonotype turned up a few times. This chain connects TRBV12-3 or TRBV12-4 to TRBJ2-5; no reliable D call. This CDR3 comprises 12 residues. With 6 bases removed from V and 5 bases from J, the gap between germline ends came to 10 bases. The CDR3 is CASSPTAETQYF. The CDR3 DNA is TGTGCCAGCAGCCCTACCGCGGAGACCCAGTACTTC.